This T cell receptor beta chain emerged from a study of T-cell memory formation after mild COVID-19. The overall study: Clusters were largely donor specific.

Findings and limits, study-wide: Memory from before infection featured some responding clones, which suggests cross-reactive memory joined. In second-wave clones peaking day 37, SARS-CoV-2 specificity remained unconfirmed. Contracting clones localized mainly to CM and EM when CD4+ and mainly to EMRA when CD8+.

MiXCR, applied by TCRdb to the 5' RACE reads, yields one record per CDR3 protein. The data hold about 430,000 distinct CDR3 sequences, with 20% to 30% observed a single time. This CDR3 is built from 13 residues. CDR1 and CDR2 (germline): DFQATT, SNEGSKA (reference sequence). V lost 6 bases, J lost 0 bases, and 10 bases lay in between. About this clonotype itself: Its cognate antigen is unknown.

The genes are TRBV20-1 and TRBJ2-3; D tentatively fits TRBD1 or TRBD2 (5 bases each). This receptor was obtained from an adult woman who had mild COVID-19 (a few samples of this study predate the infection). Cell type and time point are not known. Sequencing was done on a sample of PBMCs or a T cell subset sorted from them (not recorded which). In nucleotides, the CDR3 is TGCAGTGCGGGGACGGGGAGCACAGATACGCAGTATTTT. Its translation: CSAGTGSTDTQYF.